The following is a T cell receptor (beta chain) sequence with its context. The antigen is not known. The PCR ran on 60 Vbeta and 13 Jbeta primers. Some clones are missing from TCRdb's copy, which holds only in-frame ones; the method was immunoSEQ multiplex PCR. This table holds over 200,000 clones, around four fifths found once. Germline V gene data show CDR1 as SGHRS and CDR2 as YFSETQ. The CDR3 has 13 amino acids. Trimming pared 2 bases from V and 4 bases from J, leaving 7 bases between. The sample originates from a study of cytomegalovirus exposure and HLA in healthy donors. Findings and limits, study-wide: Apparent HLA restriction characterized most CMV-associated TCR beta chains in a later analysis.

The clonotype comes from a male donor in good health and CMV-seronegative. The gene calls are TRBV5-1 and TRBJ1-5; no reliable D call. Sequences were obtained from PBMCs. This CDR3 reads CASSLRVNQPQHF. The CDR3 region has the DNA TGCGCCAGCAGCTTAAGAGTAAATCAGCCCCAGCATTTT.